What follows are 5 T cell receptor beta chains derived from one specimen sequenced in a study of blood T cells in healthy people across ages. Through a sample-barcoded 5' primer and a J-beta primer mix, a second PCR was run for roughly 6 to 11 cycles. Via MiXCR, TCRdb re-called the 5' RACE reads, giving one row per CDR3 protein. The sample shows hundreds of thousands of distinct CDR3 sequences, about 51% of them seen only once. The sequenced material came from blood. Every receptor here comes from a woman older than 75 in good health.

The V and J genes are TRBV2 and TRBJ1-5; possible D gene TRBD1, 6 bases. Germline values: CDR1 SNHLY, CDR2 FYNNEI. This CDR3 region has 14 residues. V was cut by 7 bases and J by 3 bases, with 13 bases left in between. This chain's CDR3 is CASKDRSNNQPQHF. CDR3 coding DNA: TGTGCCAGCAAAGACAGGTCTAACAATCAGCCCCAGCATTTT.

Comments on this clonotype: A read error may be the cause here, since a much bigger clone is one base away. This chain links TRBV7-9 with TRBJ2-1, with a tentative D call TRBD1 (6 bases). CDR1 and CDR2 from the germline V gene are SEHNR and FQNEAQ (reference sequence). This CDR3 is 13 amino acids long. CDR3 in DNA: TGTGCCAACAGCTTAGAGCAGGGGTTCGAGCAGTTCTTC. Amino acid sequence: CANSLEQGFEQFF.

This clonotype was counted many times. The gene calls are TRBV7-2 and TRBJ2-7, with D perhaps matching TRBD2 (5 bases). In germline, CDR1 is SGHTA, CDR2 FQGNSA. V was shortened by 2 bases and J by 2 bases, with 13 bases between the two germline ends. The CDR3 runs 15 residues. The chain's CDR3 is CASSLMGAAPYEQYF. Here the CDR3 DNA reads TGTGCCAGCAGCTTAATGGGAGCGGCACCCTACGAGCAGTACTTC.

The CDR3 DNA reads TGCAGCGTTGCGCGACAGCCTCAAGAGACCCAGTACTTC. It is translated as CSVARQPQETQYF. The rearrangement links TRBV29-1 to TRBJ2-5; tentative D call: TRBD1 (5 bases). The V and J ends lost 4 bases and 2 bases respectively, with 11 bases between them. The CDR3 covers 13 residues. Germline loops: CDR1 SQVTM, CDR2 ANQGSEA.

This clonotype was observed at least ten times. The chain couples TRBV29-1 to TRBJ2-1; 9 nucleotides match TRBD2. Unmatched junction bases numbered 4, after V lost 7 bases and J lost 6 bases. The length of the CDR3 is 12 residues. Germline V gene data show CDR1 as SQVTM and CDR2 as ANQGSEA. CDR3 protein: CSGGGATNEQFF. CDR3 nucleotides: TGCAGCGGCGGGGGGGCGACCAATGAGCAGTTCTTC.